This TCR beta chain is from a study of blood T cell repertoires in COVID-19. Study as a whole: Nucleic acid was either cDNA or gDNA, and it came from T cells, B-cell-depleted T cells, or PBMCs.

There are 11 residues in the CDR3. V was cut by 11 bases and J by 7 bases, with 12 bases left in between. In germline, CDR1 is LGHDT, CDR2 YNNKEL (reference sequence). The authors' processing: For nucleated cells, counts were estimated from reference gene primer amplification. Method: immunoSEQ multiplex PCR; TCRdb's copy keeps in-frame clones and lacks some. That table is the source of V, J and clone size, and D and trimming were worked out from the DNA. This table holds a few hundred thousand clones, around nine tenths found once. The sequencing sample was made of peripheral blood. The V and J genes are TRBV3-1 (or the pseudogene TRBV3-2) and TRBJ1-3; tentatively, D is TRBD1 (5 bases). The source is a man in his 60s with acute or convalescent COVID-19. In nucleotides, the CDR3 is TGTGCCTCCCGCGACAGTAACACCATATATTTT. This translates into CASRDSNTIYF.